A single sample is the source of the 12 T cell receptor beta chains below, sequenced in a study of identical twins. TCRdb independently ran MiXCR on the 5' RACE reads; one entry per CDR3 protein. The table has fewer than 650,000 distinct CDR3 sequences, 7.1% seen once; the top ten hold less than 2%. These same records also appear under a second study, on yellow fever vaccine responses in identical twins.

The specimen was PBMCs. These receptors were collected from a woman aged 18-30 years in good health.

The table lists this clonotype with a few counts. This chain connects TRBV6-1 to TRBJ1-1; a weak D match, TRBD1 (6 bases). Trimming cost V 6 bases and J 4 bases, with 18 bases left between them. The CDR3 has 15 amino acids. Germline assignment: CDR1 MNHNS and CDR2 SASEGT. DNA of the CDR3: TGTGCCAGCAGACGCCGGACAGTCTTTGGCACTGAAGCTTTCTTT. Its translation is CASRRRTVFGTEAFF.

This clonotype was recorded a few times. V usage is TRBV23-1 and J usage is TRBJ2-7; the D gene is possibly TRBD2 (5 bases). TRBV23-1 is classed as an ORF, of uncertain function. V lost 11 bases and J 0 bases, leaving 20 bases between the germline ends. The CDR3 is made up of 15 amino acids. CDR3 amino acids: CAGSYSSRGSYEQYF. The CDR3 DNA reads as TGCGCCGGATCCTACTCTAGCCGAGGCTCCTACGAGCAGTACTTC.

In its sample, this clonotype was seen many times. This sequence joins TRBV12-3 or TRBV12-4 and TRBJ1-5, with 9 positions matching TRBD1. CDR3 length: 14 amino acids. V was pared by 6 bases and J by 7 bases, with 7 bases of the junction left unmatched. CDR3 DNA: TGTGCCAGCAGACCGGGACAGGGTGGACAGCCCCAGCATTTT. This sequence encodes CASRPGQGGQPQHF.

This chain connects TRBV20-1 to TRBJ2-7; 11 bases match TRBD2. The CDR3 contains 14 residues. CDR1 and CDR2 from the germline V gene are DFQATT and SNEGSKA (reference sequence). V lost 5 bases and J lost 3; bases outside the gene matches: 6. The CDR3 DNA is TGCAGTGCTCACCCCGGGACTAGCGGCTACGAGCAGTACGTC. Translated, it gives CSAHPGTSGYEQYV.

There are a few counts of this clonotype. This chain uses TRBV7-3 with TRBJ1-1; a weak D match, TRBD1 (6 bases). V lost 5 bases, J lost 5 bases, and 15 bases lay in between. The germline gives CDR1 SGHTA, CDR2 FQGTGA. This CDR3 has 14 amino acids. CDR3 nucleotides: TGTGCCAGCAGCGCTAGGGGGGTCCGGACTGAAGCTTTCTTT. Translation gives CASSARGVRTEAFF. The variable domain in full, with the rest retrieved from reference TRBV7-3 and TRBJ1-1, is GAGVSQTPSNKVTEKGKYVELRCDPISGHTALYWYRQSLGQGPEFLIYFQGTGAADDSGLPNDRFFAVRPEGSVSTLKIQRTERGDSAVYLCASSARGVRTEAFFGQGTRLTVV.

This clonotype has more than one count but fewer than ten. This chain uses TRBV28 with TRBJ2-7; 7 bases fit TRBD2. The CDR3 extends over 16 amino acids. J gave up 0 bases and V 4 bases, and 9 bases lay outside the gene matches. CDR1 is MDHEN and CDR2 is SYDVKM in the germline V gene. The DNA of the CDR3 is TGTGCCAGCAGTTCATACGGGGGGTACAGCTCCTACGAGCAGTACGTC. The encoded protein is CASSSYGGYSSYEQYV.

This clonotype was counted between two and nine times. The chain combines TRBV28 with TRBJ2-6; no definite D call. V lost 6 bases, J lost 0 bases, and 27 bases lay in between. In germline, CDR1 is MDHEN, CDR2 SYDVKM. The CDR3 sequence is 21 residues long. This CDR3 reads CASSQFHLNRNLTSGANVLTF. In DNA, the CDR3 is TGTGCCAGCAGCCAGTTCCATCTGAACAGAAACTTAACCTCTGGGGCCAACGTCCTGACTTTC.

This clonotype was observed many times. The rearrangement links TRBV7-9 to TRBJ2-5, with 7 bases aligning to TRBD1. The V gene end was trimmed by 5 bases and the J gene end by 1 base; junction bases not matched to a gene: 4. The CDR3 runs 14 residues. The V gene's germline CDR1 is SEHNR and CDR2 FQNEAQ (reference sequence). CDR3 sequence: CASSPRDSQETQYF. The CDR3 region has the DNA TGTGCCAGCAGCCCCCGGGACAGCCAAGAGACCCAGTACTTC.

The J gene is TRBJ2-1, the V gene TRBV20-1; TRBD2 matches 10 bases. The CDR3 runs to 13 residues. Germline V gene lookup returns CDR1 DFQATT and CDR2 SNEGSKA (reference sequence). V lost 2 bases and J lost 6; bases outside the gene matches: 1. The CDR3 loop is CSARLAGANEQFF. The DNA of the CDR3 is TGCAGTGCTAGACTAGCGGGAGCCAATGAGCAGTTCTTC.

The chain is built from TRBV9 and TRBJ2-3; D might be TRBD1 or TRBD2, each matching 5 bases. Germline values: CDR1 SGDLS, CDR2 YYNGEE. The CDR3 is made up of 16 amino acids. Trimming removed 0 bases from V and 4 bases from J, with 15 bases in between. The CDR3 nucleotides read TGTGCCAGCAGCGTAGGGACCGGGGCGCAGGCAGATACGCAGTATTTT. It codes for CASSVGTGAQADTQYF. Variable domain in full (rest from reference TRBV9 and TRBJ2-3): DSGVTQTPKHLITATGQRVTLRCSPRSGDLSVYWYQQSLDQGLQFLIQYYNGEERAKGNILERFSAQQFPDLHSELNLSSLELGDSALYFCASSVGTGAQADTQYFGPGTRLTVL.

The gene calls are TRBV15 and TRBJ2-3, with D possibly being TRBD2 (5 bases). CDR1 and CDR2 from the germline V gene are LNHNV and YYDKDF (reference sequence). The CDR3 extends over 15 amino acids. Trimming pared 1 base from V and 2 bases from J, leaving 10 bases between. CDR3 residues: CATSRGSAATDTQYF. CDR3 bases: TGTGCCACCAGCAGAGGGTCAGCGGCCACAGATACGCAGTATTTT. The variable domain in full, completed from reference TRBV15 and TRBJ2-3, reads DAMVIQNPRYQVTQFGKPVTLSCSQTLNHNVMYWYQQKSSQAPKLLFHYYDKDFNNEADTPDNFQSRRPNTSFCFLDIRSPGLGDTAMYLCATSRGSAATDTQYFGPGTRLTVL.

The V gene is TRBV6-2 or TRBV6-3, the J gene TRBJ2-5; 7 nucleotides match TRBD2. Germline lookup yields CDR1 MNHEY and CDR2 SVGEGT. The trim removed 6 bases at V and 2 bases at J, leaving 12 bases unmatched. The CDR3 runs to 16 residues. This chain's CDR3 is CASRKQRGNRQETQYF. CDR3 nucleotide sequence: TGTGCCAGCAGAAAACAGCGGGGCAACCGTCAAGAGACCCAGTACTTC.